This paragraph reports one T cell receptor beta chain. Trimming pared 6 bases from V and 3 bases from J, leaving 10 bases between. Germline CDR1 is MNHNS and CDR2 is SASEGT. The CDR3 is made up of 13 amino acids. Time point denoted: cycle 4 day 1 (C4D1), after more than five weeks of nivolumab. Brentuximab vedotin exposure varied among the patients, all of whom had relapsed after autologous stem cell transplantation. This record comes from a study of PD-1 blockade in classical Hodgkin lymphoma. Generated by immunoSEQ multiplex PCR, the TCRdb table keeps only in-frame clones and is missing some. Counted here are tens of thousands of clones, 90% occurring once; the ten biggest clones make up 2.5% to 3.5%.

The chain carries TRBV6-1 and TRBJ2-3, with no clear D. The sequence was obtained from a human donor with classical Hodgkin lymphoma. Sequenced material: peripheral blood mononuclear cells (PBMCs), taken before the fourth cycle of nivolumab. Here the CDR3 DNA reads TGTGCCAGCAGGCCTTTTGGTACAGATACGCAGTATTTT. Translation: CASRPFGTDTQYF.